The 8 T cell receptor beta chains given below trace back to one sample, sequenced in a study of blood T cells in healthy people across ages. It was with a sample-barcoded 5' primer and a J-beta primer mix that a second PCR of roughly 6 to 12 cycles was run. Via MiXCR, TCRdb re-called the 5' RACE reads, giving one row per CDR3 protein. This sample has roughly 1,500,000 distinct CDR3 sequences; approximately 40% occur once, and the top ten carry roughly 7.9%. Input material: blood. The receptors stem from a woman aged 18-29 years in good health.

V gene TRBV12-3 or TRBV12-4 combines with J gene TRBJ2-1, with D unresolved. CDR3 length: 12 amino acids. Trimming removed 6 bases at V and 7 bases at J, with 10 bases between. CDR3 amino acids: CASRVLGNEQFF. Written as DNA, the CDR3 is TGTGCCAGCAGGGTGTTAGGAAATGAGCAGTTCTTC.

The chain joins TRBV5-1 to TRBJ2-7; D is unclear. The length of the CDR3 is 15 residues. Germline-derived CDR1 and CDR2 are SGHRS and YFSETQ. Trimming took 0 bases from V and 2 from J, leaving 12 bases between them. The CDR3 loop reads CASSLAGPSAYEQYF. CDR3 sequence (DNA): TGCGCCAGCAGCTTGGCCGGTCCCAGCGCCTACGAGCAGTACTTC.

This clonotype was found many times. V gene TRBV28 combines with J gene TRBJ2-7, with TRBD1 identical over 11 bases. CDR1 and CDR2 (germline): MDHEN, SYDVKM. The CDR3 has 15 residues. V was clipped by 5 bases and J by 1 base; unmatched bases: 4. CDR3 DNA sequence: TGTGCCAGCAGTAAGGGGACAGGGGGGTCCTACGAGCAGTACTTC. Translation gives CASSKGTGGSYEQYF. Full variable domain (rest looked up from reference TRBV28 and TRBJ2-7): DVKVTQSSRYLVKRTGEKVFLECVQDMDHENMFWYRQDPGLGLRLIYFSYDVKMKEKGDIPEGYSVSREKKERFSLILESASTNQTSMYLCASSKGTGGSYEQYFGPGTRLTVT.

The chain joins TRBV12-3 or TRBV12-4 to TRBJ1-1, with unresolved D. The V end was cut by 1 base, the J end by 4 bases, with 7 bases between. The CDR3 extends over 13 amino acids. The CDR3 region has the DNA TGTGCCAGCAGTTTAGTAGACCCCACTGAAGCTTTCTTT. Its protein product is CASSLVDPTEAFF.

There are a few counts of this clonotype. V is TRBV25-1 and J is TRBJ1-5; 11 nucleotides align to TRBD1. Germline CDR1 reads MGHDK; CDR2 reads SYGVNS. This CDR3 contains 17 residues. The junction had 6 bases not matched to a gene; V was cut back by 5 bases and J by 0 bases. CDR3 amino acids: CASSTGQGAYSNQPQHF. The CDR3, as DNA: TGTGCCAGCAGTACTGGACAGGGGGCATATAGCAATCAGCCCCAGCATTTT.

This clonotype was recorded many times. One end of the junction fails to match germline, which may point to a read error. V is TRBV9 and J is TRBJ2-4; TRBD2 might be the D (6 bases). CDR3 length equals 14 residues. Per germline, CDR1 SGDLS and CDR2 YYNGEE. The CDR3 sequence: CASSVGGSKNIQYF. DNA for the CDR3: TGTGCCAGCAGTGTAGGAGGGTCCAAAAACATTCAGTACTTC.

This clonotype was counted only a few times. The J gene is TRBJ1-1, the V gene TRBV18, with 9 bases matching TRBD1. CDR3 length equals 14 residues. The V gene's germline CDR1 is KGHSH and CDR2 LQKENI. V shed 1 base, J shed 6 bases, and the junction held 3 bases outside the gene matches. The CDR3 coding sequence is TGTGCCAGCTCACCACGTACAGGGGGCCCTGAAGCTTTCTTT. The encoded protein is CASSPRTGGPEAFF.

The genes are TRBV12-3 or TRBV12-4 and TRBJ1-1; TRBD1 might be the D (5 bases). Trimming pared 7 bases from V and 1 base from J, leaving 16 bases between. This CDR3 is built from 15 residues. CDR3: CASTSQATANTEAFF. DNA for the CDR3: TGTGCCAGCACCTCCCAAGCGACAGCGAACACTGAAGCTTTCTTT.